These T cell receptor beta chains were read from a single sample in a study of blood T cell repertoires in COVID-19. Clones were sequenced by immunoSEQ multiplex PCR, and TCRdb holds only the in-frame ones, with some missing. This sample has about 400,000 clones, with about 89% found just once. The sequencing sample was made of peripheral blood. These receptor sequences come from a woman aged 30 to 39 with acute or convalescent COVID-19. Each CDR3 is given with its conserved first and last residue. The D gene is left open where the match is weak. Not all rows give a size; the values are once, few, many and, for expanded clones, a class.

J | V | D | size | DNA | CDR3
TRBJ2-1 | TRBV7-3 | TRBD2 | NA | TGTGCCAGCAGCCCCCAGCCCCTCCGACTAGCGGGGGGGCAGGATGAGCAGTTCTTC | CASSPQPLRLAGGQDEQFF
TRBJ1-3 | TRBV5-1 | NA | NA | TGCGCCAGCAGCCGCACGGGGGGCGACGGAAACACCATATATTTT | CASSRTGGDGNTIYF
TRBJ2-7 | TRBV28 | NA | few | TGTGCCAGCAGTTTGCTGGGGGCATCCTACGAGCAGTACTTC | CASSLLGASYEQYF
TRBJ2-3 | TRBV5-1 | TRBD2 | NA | TGCGCCAGCAGCCCCACCGACAGACTGGGGGGGGATACGCAGTATTTT | CASSPTDRLGGDTQYF
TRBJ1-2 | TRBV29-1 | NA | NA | TGCAGCGTTGCGGGGGTCAACTATGGCTACACCTTC | CSVAGVNYGYTF
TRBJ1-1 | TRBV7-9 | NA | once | TGTGCCAGCAGCTTAGTGAGCCGAGAAGCTTTCTTT | CASSLVSREAFF
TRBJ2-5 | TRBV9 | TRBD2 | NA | TGTGCCAGCAGCGTAGGAGGGAATAGCGGGGGGGAAGAGACCCAGTACTTC | CASSVGGNSGGEETQYF
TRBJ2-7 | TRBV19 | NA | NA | TGTGCCAGTAGTCGAAGGGGGAGCTCCTACGAGCAGTACTTC | CASSRRGSSYEQYF
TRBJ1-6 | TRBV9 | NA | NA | TGTGCCAGCAGCGGGAATGAGGTATCACCCCTCCACTTT | CASSGNEVSPLHF
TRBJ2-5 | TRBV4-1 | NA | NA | TGCGCCAGCAGCCAAGATCCCACGGGGGAGACCCAGTACTTC | CASSQDPTGETQYF
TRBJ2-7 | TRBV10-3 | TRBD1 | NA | TGTGCCATCAGTGAGGGACAGGGGGGCCTCTACGAGCAGTACTTC | CAISEGQGGLYEQYF
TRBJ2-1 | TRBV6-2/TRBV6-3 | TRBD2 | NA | TGTGCCAGCAGTTACGGGCTAGCGGGGTACAATGAGCAGTTCTTC | CASSYGLAGYNEQFF
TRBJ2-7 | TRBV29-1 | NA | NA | TGCAGCGTTGTAGGGGTTTTCGGGTACGAGCAGTACTTC | CSVVGVFGYEQYF
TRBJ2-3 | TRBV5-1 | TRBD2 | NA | TGCGCCAGCAGGTTGACTAGCGGCATTCTGGATACGCAGTATTTT | CASRLTSGILDTQYF
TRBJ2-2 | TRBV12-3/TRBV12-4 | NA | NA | TGTGCCAGCAGTCCGACATCCACCGGGGAGCTGTTTTTT | CASSPTSTGELFF
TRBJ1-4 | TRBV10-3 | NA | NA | TGTGCCATCAGTGAGGCAGTTTCCGATGAAAAACTGTTTTTT | CAISEAVSDEKLFF
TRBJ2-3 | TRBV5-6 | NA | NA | TGTGCCAGCAGCTTGATCAGGGCTCCCCGGCGGTATAGCACAGATACGCAGTATTTT | CASSLIRAPRRYSTDTQYF
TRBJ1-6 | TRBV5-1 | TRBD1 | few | TGCGCCAGCAGCTCCGGGACAGATAATTCACCCCTCCACTTT | CASSSGTDNSPLHF
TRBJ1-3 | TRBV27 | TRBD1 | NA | TGTGCCAGCAGCGTAGGGACAGCTGGAAACACCATATATTTT | CASSVGTAGNTIYF
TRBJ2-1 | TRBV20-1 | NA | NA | TGCAGCTCTGTAAGTAGTCCTGAGCAGTTCTTC | CSSVSSPEQFF
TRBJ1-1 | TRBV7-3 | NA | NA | TGTGCCCATTCGGGGTCACAGCTTTACACTGAAGCTTTCTTT | CAHSGSQLYTEAFF
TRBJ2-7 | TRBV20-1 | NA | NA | TGCAGTGCTAGTGGGTTAGGGGGGGCTAGCGAGCAGTACTTC | CSASGLGGASEQYF
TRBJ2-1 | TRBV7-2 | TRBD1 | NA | TGTGCCAGCAGCTTAATGGTTGGGGGGACAGGGAGAAATGAGCAGTTCTTC | CASSLMVGGTGRNEQFF
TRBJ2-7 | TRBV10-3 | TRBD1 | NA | TGTGCCTCACAAACCGGGACAGGGTCGGACGAGCAGTACTTC | CASQTGTGSDEQYF
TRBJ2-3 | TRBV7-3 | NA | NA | TGTGCCAGCAGCTTAGGAGTGGAGAGAAGCACAGATACGCAGTATTTT | CASSLGVERSTDTQYF
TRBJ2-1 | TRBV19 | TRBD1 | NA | TGTGCCAGTACAGGGGGCTACTTCTCTTACAATGAGCAGTTCTTC | CASTGGYFSYNEQFF
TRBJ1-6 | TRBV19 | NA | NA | TGTGCCAGTATGGGCAGGAATTCACCCCTCCACTTT | CASMGRNSPLHF
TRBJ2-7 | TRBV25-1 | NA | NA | TGTGCCAGCAGTGAATTCGGGGAGGCAGCCGAGCAGTACTTC | CASSEFGEAAEQYF
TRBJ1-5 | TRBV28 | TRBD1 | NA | TGTGCCAGCAGCCATGGGACAGTGGGCAATCAGCCCCAGCATTTT | CASSHGTVGNQPQHF
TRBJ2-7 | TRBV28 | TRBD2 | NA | TGTGCCAGCAGTTTGGGAGGGAGCGAGCAGTACTTC | CASSLGGSEQYF
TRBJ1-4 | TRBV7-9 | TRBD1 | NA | TGTGCCAGCAGCCAGACAGGGCGTGATGAAAAACTGTTTTTT | CASSQTGRDEKLFF
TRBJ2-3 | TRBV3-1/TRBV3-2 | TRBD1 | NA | TGTGCCAGCAGCCAGGTACCCCCGGGACAGCATTGGGATACGCAGTATTTT | CASSQVPPGQHWDTQYF
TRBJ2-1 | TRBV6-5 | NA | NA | TGTGCCAGCGTAGCCCCGTATAGTGAGCAGTTCTTC | CASVAPYSEQFF
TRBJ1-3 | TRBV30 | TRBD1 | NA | TGTGCCTGGAATGACAGGGGAGGAAACACCATATATTTT | CAWNDRGGNTIYF
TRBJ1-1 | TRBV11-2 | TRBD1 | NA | TGTGCCAGCAGCAAAGGACAGGGGGCTCCGCCTGAAGCTTTCTTT | CASSKGQGAPPEAFF
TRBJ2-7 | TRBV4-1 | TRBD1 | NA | TGCGCCAGTTCCGGGACAGGGACAACATCGGACTCCTACGAGCAGTACTTC | CASSGTGTTSDSYEQYF
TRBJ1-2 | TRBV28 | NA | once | TGTGCCAGCAGTTTACGGCGGATTGGCTACACCTTC | CASSLRRIGYTF
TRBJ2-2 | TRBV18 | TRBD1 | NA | TGTGCCAGCTCACCAATCAGATACGGGACAGGGGGCTCCGGGGAGCTGTTTTTT | CASSPIRYGTGGSGELFF
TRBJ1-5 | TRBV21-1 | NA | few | TGTGCCAGCAGCAAATCGGGGAGGTCCCCCGGATATAGCAATCAGCCCCAGCATTTT | CASSKSGRSPGYSNQPQHF
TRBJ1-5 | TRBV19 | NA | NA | TGTGCCAGTAGTATTCGAGGGCGCAATCAGCCCCAGCATTTT | CASSIRGRNQPQHF
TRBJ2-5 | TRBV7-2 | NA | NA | TGTGCCAGCAGCTTTTCTCGTCTTCCCTCAGAGACCCAGTACTTC | CASSFSRLPSETQYF
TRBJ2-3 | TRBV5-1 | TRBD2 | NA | TGCGCCAGCAGCTTTCTAGCGGCCCTAAACGCAGATACGCAGTATTTT | CASSFLAALNADTQYF
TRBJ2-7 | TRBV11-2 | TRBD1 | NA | TGTGCCAGCAGCCCATACGGGACAGGGGACGAGCAGTACTTC | CASSPYGTGDEQYF
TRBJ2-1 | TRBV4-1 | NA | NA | TGCGCCAGCAGCCAAGGTGTGAGACTCACCGAGCAGTTCTTC | CASSQGVRLTEQFF
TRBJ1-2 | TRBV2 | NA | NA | TGTGCCAGCAGAAGACAGGTCGTCTACCTCTATGGCTACACCTTC | CASRRQVVYLYGYTF
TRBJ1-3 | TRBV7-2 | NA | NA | TGTGCCAGCAGCTTATACTCTGGAAACACCATATATTTT | CASSLYSGNTIYF
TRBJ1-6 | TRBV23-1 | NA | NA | TGCGCCAGCAGTCAACCCACGGGTCCCTATAATTCACCCCTCCACTTT | CASSQPTGPYNSPLHF
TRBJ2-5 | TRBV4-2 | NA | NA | TGTGCCAGCAGCCGGGGGGAAGGGAACCAAGAGACCCAGTACTTC | CASSRGEGNQETQYF
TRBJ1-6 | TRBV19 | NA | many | TGTGCCAGTAGTAGCGGGCTTTCACCCCTCCACTTT | CASSSGLSPLHF
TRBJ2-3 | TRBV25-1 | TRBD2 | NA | TGTGCCAGCAGTGAGGGCGGGGGGGCACTTTATACGCAGTATTTT | CASSEGGGALYTQYF
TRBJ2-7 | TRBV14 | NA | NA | TGTGCCAGTCCTCCGGTGGCGGATTACGAGCAGTACTTC | CASPPVADYEQYF
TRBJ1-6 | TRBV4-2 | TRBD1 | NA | TGTGCCAGCAGCGAACGACAGGGGGCTTCCTATAATTCACCCCTCCACTTT | CASSERQGASYNSPLHF
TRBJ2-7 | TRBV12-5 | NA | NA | TGTGCTAGTGGTCCTCCCGGTGGAGGGATCGAGCAGTACTTC | CASGPPGGGIEQYF
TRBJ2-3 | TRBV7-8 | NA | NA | TGTGCCAGCAGGTCGCTAGTAGAGACTAGCACAGATACGCAGTATTTT | CASRSLVETSTDTQYF